These 28 T cell receptor beta chains were sequenced from one sample in a study of Tregs in tolerant kidney transplant recipients. Clones were sequenced by immunoSEQ multiplex PCR, and TCRdb holds only the in-frame ones, with some missing. The sample includes 100,000 to 150,000 clones, around nine tenths of them seen just once. Sequencing used CD4+ T cells from blood. The receptors originated from a human donor in good health.

The chain is built from TRBV5-6 and TRBJ1-4; D call uncertain. The V gene's germline CDR1 is SGHDT and CDR2 YYEEEE. The CDR3 runs to 13 residues. Trimming stripped 4 bases from V and 5 bases from J, with 9 bases between. DNA for the CDR3: TGTGCCAGCAGCCTTGGAGGCAATGAAAAACTGTTTTTT. It is translated as CASSLGGNEKLFF.

The chain is built from TRBV4-1 and TRBJ2-1; 9 bases are shared with TRBD2. CDR1 is MGHRA, CDR2 YSYEKL, per germline. The CDR3 has 16 residues. The junction had 11 bases not matched to a gene; V was cut back by 6 bases and J by 5 bases. CDR3 sequence reads: CASRGAGGPGHNEQFF. DNA of the CDR3: TGCGCCAGCAGAGGTGCGGGGGGGCCCGGTCACAATGAGCAGTTCTTC.

V usage is TRBV19 and J usage is TRBJ1-1; D unclear. CDR3 length: 16 amino acids. V shed 9 bases and J shed 0 bases, with 20 bases lying between them. Looked up from germline, CDR1 is LNHDA and CDR2 is SQIVND (reference sequence). The CDR3 sequence: CASAPFPGTLNTEAFF. The CDR3 nucleotides read TGTGCCAGCGCCCCATTTCCGGGAACCTTGAACACTGAAGCTTTCTTT.

This rearrangement joins TRBV23-1 to TRBJ1-2, with D tentatively TRBD1 (5 bases). TRBV23-1 is annotated as an ORF whose role is uncertain. The CDR3 sequence is 16 residues long. The ends were cut back, 2 bases at V and 2 bases at J, with 15 bases in the middle. CDR3 nucleotides: TGCGCCAGCAGTCAACGGCAGGGTCGATTGAACTATGGCTACACCTTC. Protein sequence: CASSQRQGRLNYGYTF.

V is TRBV7-8 and J is TRBJ2-5, with 7 bases fitting TRBD2. Germline CDR1 SGHVS, CDR2 FQNEAQ. There are 16 residues in the CDR3. V shed 2 bases and J 0 bases; nucleotides not matched to a gene: 6. CDR3 sequence: CASSLRAGTNQETQYF. The CDR3 DNA reads TGTGCCAGCAGCTTAAGGGCAGGGACTAACCAAGAGACCCAGTACTTC.

This chain links TRBV21-1 with TRBJ2-7. TRBV21-1 is a listed pseudogene. The CDR3 extends over 19 amino acids. CDR3 coding DNA: TGTGCCAGCAGCAAAAAGAGACCCTCTGAACGGGACCCATTCTACGAGCAGTACTTC. Its translation: CASSKKRPSERDPFYEQYF.

The chain links TRBV11-3 to TRBJ2-2, with TRBD2 matching 12 bases. The V gene's germline CDR1 is SGHNT and CDR2 YENEEA. The CDR3 is 17 amino acids. The V and J ends lost 4 bases and 2 bases, in that order; junction bases with no gene match: 5. This CDR3 is CASSWAGLAGNTGELFF. The CDR3, as DNA: TGTGCCAGCAGCTGGGCCGGACTAGCGGGAAACACCGGGGAGCTGTTTTTT.

CDR3 residues: CASSWAQVTEAFF. CDR3 nucleotides: TGTGCCAGCAGCTGGGCACAGGTGACTGAAGCTTTCTTT. The chain uses TRBV6-5 and TRBJ1-1; D is perhaps TRBD1 (5 bases). Deletions cut 6 bases from V and 5 bases from J, with 13 bases between. This CDR3 has 13 amino acids. Germline CDR1 reads MNHEY; CDR2 reads SVGAGI.

The chain uses TRBV7-9 and TRBJ1-1; 8 positions match TRBD1. This CDR3 is 15 amino acids long. Trimming took 4 bases from V and 2 from J; bases not matched to a gene: 6. Germline CDR1 reads SEHNR; CDR2 reads FQNEAQ (reference sequence). The CDR3 sequence: CASSSGTGGNTEAFF. The DNA of the CDR3 is TGTGCCAGCAGCTCCGGGACAGGAGGAAACACTGAAGCTTTCTTT.

This clone was found once. Other DNA sequences in the same sample also yield this CDR3. The V and J genes are TRBV5-1 and TRBJ2-1; possible D gene TRBD2, 6 bases. V was pared by 0 bases and J by 7 bases, with 11 bases between. There are 14 residues in the CDR3. The germline gives CDR1 SGHRS, CDR2 YFSETQ. This chain's CDR3 is CASSLGPAGNEQFF. The CDR3 DNA follows: TGCGCCAGCAGCTTGGGTCCCGCGGGGAATGAGCAGTTCTTC. The variable domain in full, with the rest retrieved from reference TRBV5-1 and TRBJ2-1, is KAGVTQTPRYLIKTRGQQVTLSCSPISGHRSVSWYQQTPGQGLQFLFEYFSETQRNKGNFPGRFSGRQFSNSRSEMNVSTLELGDSALYLCASSLGPAGNEQFFGPGTRLTVL.

In this sample, this clone turned up once. V is TRBV7-9 and J is TRBJ1-6; D is ambiguous. V lost 2 bases and J lost 8, with 7 bases in between. Germline V gene data show CDR1 as SEHNR and CDR2 as FQNEAQ (reference sequence). The CDR3 loop spans 13 amino acids. This CDR3 reads CASSLNSYSPLHF. The CDR3 DNA follows: TGTGCCAGCAGCTTAAACAGTTATTCACCCCTCCACTTT.

The chain carries TRBV7-9 and TRBJ2-1, with D possibly matching TRBD1 (5 bases). V was clipped by 5 bases and J by 0 bases, with 11 bases between them. This CDR3 spans 15 amino acids. From germline, CDR1 is SEHNR and CDR2 FQNEAQ (reference sequence). The CDR3 spells CASSPSGISYNEQFF. CDR3 nucleotide sequence: TGTGCCAGCAGCCCCTCAGGGATCTCCTACAATGAGCAGTTCTTC. Together with reference TRBV7-9 and TRBJ2-1, the CDR3 gives the full variable domain: DTGVSQNPRHKITKRGQNVTFRCDPISEHNRLYWYRQTLGQGPEFLTYFQNEAQLEKSRLLSDRFSAERPKGSFSTLEIQRTEQGDSAMYLCASSPSGISYNEQFFGPGTRLTVL.

The chain is built from TRBV7-2 and TRBJ2-7; TRBD2 might be the D (5 bases). V shed 5 bases and J shed 5 bases, with 7 bases lying between them. CDR1 is SGHTA and CDR2 is FQGNSA in the germline V gene. CDR3 length equals 11 residues. The CDR3: CASSTLDEQYF. The DNA for the CDR3 is TGTGCCAGCAGCACACTAGACGAGCAGTACTTC.

In this sample, this clone turned up once. The chain employs TRBV7-3 and TRBJ2-3, with 10 bases fitting TRBD1. The V and J ends lost 4 bases and 4 bases, in that order; junction bases with no gene match: 8. This CDR3 is 16 amino acids long. From germline, CDR1 is SGHTA and CDR2 FQGTGA. The CDR3 sequence: CASSSGTGVIADTQYF. CDR3 nucleotide sequence: TGTGCCAGCAGCTCCGGGACAGGGGTTATCGCAGATACGCAGTATTTT.

The gene calls are TRBV7-8 and TRBJ2-1; no clear D gene. The CDR3 is made up of 17 amino acids. Deletions cut 0 bases from V and 4 bases from J, with 16 bases between. CDR1 and CDR2 from the germline V gene are SGHVS and FQNEAQ. CDR3 DNA sequence: TGTGCCAGCAGCTTAGCGCCGAAAGGGCCGATTTACAATGAGCAGTTCTTC. Translating it yields CASSLAPKGPIYNEQFF.

The chain couples TRBV2 to TRBJ1-1; D perhaps matches TRBD1 (6 bases). Trimming shortened V by 4 bases and J by 0 bases, and 12 bases separated the two germline ends. CDR1 and CDR2 from the germline V gene are SNHLY and FYNNEI. CDR3 size: 15 residues. The CDR3 sequence is CASSGRGGLNTEAFF. Written as DNA, the CDR3 is TGTGCCAGCAGTGGGAGGGGGGGCTTGAACACTGAAGCTTTCTTT.

The rearrangement uses TRBV11-1 and TRBJ1-1, with D unresolved. Trimming cost V 2 bases and J 1 base, with 17 bases left between them. The germline V gene encodes CDR1 SGHAT and CDR2 FQDESV (reference sequence). The CDR3 has 17 residues. CDR3 loop: CASSLWVPGDKNTEAFF. The CDR3 nucleotides are TGTGCCAGCAGCTTATGGGTTCCAGGTGACAAGAACACTGAAGCTTTCTTT.

This chain connects TRBV5-6 to TRBJ1-3; 7 bases align to TRBD1. This CDR3 has 14 residues. Trimming at V came to 9 bases and at J to 4 bases, leaving 10 bases not matched to a gene. Germline V gene sequence: CDR1 SGHDT, CDR2 YYEEEE. The DNA for the CDR3 is TGTGCCACCTCGACAGGGTCGATCGGAAACACCATATATTTT. Protein: CATSTGSIGNTIYF.

This clone occurred a few times. V is TRBV11-3 and J is TRBJ2-2, with a weak D call TRBD1 (5 bases). This CDR3 has 14 amino acids. The V gene's germline CDR1 is SGHNT and CDR2 YENEEA. Between the trimmed V and J ends, which lost 4 bases and 8 bases, there was a span of 14 bases. CDR3 sequence: CASSSSRVSGELFF. The CDR3 DNA reads as TGTGCCAGCAGCTCGAGCAGGGTGTCGGGGGAGCTGTTTTTT.

This clone appeared a single time. This sequence joins TRBV29-1 and TRBJ1-4; 7 bases map to TRBD1. This CDR3 has 13 amino acids. The germline gives CDR1 SQVTM, CDR2 ANQGSEA. The trim removed 6 bases at V and 4 bases at J, leaving 5 bases unmatched. CDR3 nucleotide sequence: TGCAGCGTCGCCAGACAGGGTAATGAAAAACTGTTTTTT. Translated, it gives CSVARQGNEKLFF.

The chain carries TRBV5-1 and TRBJ2-7; D perhaps matches TRBD1 (6 bases). V was trimmed by 5 bases and J by 2 bases, leaving 14 bases between them. Germline V gene lookup returns CDR1 SGHRS and CDR2 YFSETQ. The CDR3 sequence is 14 residues long. CDR3 coding DNA: TGCGCCAGCAGTTCCGGGACATCCACCTACGAGCAGTACTTC. This sequence encodes CASSSGTSTYEQYF.

The CDR3 loop is CASSIKLRGEQYF. DNA of the CDR3: TGTGCCAGTAGTATAAAGCTTCGGGGCGAGCAGTACTTC. The chain recombines TRBV19 with TRBJ2-7, with D possibly TRBD2 on 5 matching bases. The germline gives CDR1 LNHDA, CDR2 SQIVND (reference sequence). The CDR3 has 13 residues. Trimming cost V 2 bases and J 6 bases, with 11 bases left between them.

The V and J genes are TRBV6-4 and TRBJ2-2, with a possible D match to TRBD1 (5 bases). This CDR3 is built from 17 residues. The V and J ends lost 6 bases and 4 bases respectively, with 21 bases between them. The germline V gene has CDR1 MRHNA and CDR2 SNTAGT. CDR3 protein: CASSASGAPTPTGELFF. DNA for the CDR3: TGTGCCAGCAGCGCGAGTGGGGCGCCTACGCCCACCGGGGAGCTGTTTTTT.

The chain employs TRBV5-6 and TRBJ2-3, with TRBD1 matching over 10 bases. Trimming took 2 bases from V and 3 from J; bases not matched to a gene: 6. This CDR3 has 16 amino acids. In germline, CDR1 is SGHDT, CDR2 YYEEEE. The CDR3 DNA is TGTGCCAGCAGCTTAATACCGGGACAGGGGACAGATACGCAGTATTTT. Translating it yields CASSLIPGQGTDTQYF.

The chain links TRBV5-6 to TRBJ2-4, with TRBD1 matching over 8 bases. V trimming: 5 bases; J trimming: 0 bases; junction bases outside the gene matches: 10. CDR1 and CDR2 (germline): SGHDT, YYEEEE. The CDR3 has 17 amino acids. As DNA, the CDR3 is TGTGCCAGCAGGACGACAGGGGACACCCTAGCCAAAAACATTCAGTACTTC. As protein: CASRTTGDTLAKNIQYF.

This clone came up once. V is TRBV11-2 and J is TRBJ2-7, with D maybe TRBD2 (6 bases). V lost 5 bases and J 0 bases, leaving 17 bases between the germline ends. The CDR3 is 16 residues long. CDR1 is SGHAT and CDR2 is FQNNGV in the germline V gene. The CDR3 DNA follows: TGTGCCAGCAGCCCTTGGAGGGGCCGCTTCTCCTACGAGCAGTACTTC. Amino acids: CASSPWRGRFSYEQYF.

This sequence joins TRBV19 and TRBJ2-3, with TRBD2 as a possible D gene (7 bases). CDR1 and CDR2 (germline): LNHDA, SQIVND (reference sequence). The CDR3 has 16 residues. The V end was cut by 4 bases, the J end by 2 bases, with 16 bases between. The CDR3 is CASSSRGAGSTDTQYF. The CDR3 nucleotides read TGTGCCAGTAGTAGCCGGGGGGCCGGGTCCACAGATACGCAGTATTTT.

The chain carries TRBV5-4 and TRBJ2-7; weak D call: TRBD2 (5 bases). Between the trimmed V and J ends, which lost 0 bases and 0 bases, there was a span of 13 bases. This CDR3 has 16 amino acids. Germline V CDR1 and CDR2: SGHNT, YYREEE (reference sequence). CDR3 sequence reads: CASSLAGRGSSYEQYF. DNA for the CDR3: TGTGCCAGCAGCTTGGCCGGTAGAGGGAGCTCCTACGAGCAGTACTTC.